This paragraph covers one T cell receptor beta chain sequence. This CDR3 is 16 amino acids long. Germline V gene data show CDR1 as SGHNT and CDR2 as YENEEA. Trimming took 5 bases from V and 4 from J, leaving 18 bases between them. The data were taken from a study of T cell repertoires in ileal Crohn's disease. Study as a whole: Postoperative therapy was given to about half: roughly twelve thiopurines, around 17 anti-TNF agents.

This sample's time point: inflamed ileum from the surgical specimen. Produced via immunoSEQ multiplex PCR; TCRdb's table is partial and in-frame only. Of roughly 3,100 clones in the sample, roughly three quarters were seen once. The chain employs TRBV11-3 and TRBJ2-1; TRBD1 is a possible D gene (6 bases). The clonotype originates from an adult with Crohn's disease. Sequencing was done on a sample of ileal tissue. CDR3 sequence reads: CASSPRQALAYNEQFF. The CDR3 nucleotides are TGTGCCAGCAGCCCCCGACAGGCGTTAGCATACAATGAGCAGTTCTTC.